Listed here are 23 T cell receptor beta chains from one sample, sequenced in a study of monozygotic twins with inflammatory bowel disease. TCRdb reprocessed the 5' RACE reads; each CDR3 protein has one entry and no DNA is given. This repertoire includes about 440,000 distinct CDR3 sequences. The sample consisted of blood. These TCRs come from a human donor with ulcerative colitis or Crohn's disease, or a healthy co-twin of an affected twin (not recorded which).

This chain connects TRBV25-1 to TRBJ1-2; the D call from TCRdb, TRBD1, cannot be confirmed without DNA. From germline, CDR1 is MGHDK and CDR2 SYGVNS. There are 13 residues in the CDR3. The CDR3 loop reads CASARQDRSGYTF.

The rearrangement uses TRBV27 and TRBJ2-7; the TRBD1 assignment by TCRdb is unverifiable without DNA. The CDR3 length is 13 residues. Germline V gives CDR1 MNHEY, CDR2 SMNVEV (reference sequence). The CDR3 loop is CASGWDSPYEQYF.

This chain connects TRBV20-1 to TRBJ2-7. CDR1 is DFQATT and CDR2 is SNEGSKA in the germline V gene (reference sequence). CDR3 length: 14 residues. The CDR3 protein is CSASSIQATYEQYF.

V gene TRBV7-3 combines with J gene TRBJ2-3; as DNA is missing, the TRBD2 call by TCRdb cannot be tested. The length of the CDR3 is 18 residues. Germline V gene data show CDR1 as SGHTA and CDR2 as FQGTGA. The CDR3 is CASSLTSASGGPPDTQYF.

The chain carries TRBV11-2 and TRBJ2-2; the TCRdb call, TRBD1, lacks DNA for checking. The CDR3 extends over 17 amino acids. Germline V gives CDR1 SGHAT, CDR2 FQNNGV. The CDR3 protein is CASSPLTGQGPTGELFF.

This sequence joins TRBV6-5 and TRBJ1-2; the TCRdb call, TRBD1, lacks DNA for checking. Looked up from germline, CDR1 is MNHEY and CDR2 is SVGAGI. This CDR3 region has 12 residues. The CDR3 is CASRTVVYGYTF.

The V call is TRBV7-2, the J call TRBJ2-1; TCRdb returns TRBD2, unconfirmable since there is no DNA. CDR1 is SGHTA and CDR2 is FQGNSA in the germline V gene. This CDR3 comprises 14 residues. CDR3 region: CASSAGLPYNEQFF.

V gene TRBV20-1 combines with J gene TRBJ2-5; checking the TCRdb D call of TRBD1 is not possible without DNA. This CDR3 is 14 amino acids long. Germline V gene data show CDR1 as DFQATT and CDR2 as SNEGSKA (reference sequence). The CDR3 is CSASERGQVTTQYF.

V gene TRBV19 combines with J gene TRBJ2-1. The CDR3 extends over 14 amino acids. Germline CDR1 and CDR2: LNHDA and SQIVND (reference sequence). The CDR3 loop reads CASRVTFSYNEQFF.

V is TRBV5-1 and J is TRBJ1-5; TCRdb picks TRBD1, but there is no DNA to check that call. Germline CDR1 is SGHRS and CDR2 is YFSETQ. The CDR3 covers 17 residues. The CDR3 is CASSLAPQGEGNQPQHF. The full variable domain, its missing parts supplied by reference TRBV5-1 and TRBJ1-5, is KAGVTQTPRYLIKTRGQQVTLSCSPISGHRSVSWYQQTPGQGLQFLFEYFSETQRNKGNFPGRFSGRQFSNSRSEMNVSTLELGDSALYLCASSLAPQGEGNQPQHFGDGTRLSIL.

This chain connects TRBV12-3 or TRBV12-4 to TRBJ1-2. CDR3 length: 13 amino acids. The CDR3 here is CASSLEETSGYTF.

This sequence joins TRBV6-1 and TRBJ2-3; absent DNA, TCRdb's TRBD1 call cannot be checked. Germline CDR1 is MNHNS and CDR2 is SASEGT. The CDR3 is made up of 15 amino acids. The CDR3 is CALRKGSEGTDTQYF.

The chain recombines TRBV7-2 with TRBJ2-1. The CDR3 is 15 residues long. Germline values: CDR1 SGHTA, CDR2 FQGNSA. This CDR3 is CASSFSTSPYNEQFF. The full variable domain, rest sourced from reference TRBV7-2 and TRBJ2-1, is GAGVSQSPSNKVTEKGKDVELRCDPISGHTALYWYRQSLGQGLEFLIYFQGNSAPDKSGLPSDRFSAERTGGSVSTLTIQRTQQEDSAVYLCASSFSTSPYNEQFFGPGTRLTVL.

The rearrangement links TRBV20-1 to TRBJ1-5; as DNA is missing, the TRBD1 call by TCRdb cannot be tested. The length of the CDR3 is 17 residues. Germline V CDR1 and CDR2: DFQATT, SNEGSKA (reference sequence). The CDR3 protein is CSAMDRVALGGNQPQHF.

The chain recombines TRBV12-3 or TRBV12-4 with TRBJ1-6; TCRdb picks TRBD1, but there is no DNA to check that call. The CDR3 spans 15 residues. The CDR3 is CASSYGTGNNSPLHF.

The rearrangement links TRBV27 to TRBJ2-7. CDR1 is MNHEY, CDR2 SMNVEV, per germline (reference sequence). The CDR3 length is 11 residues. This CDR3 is CASSSITGQYF.

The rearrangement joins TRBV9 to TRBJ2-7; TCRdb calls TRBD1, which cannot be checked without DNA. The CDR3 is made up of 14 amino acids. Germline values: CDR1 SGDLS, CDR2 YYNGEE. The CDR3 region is CASSALDVGGEQYF.

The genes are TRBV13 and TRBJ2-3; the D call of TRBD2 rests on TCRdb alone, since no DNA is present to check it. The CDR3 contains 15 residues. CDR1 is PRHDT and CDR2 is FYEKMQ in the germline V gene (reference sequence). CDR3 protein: CASSLEGDYLVAQYF.

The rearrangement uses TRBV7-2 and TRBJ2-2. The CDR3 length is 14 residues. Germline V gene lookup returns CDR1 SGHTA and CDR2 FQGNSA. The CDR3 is CASSLQGFTGELFF.

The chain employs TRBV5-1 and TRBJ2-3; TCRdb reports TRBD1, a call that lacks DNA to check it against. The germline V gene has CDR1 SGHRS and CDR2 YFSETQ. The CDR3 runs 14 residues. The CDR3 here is CASSGSGDTDTQYF.

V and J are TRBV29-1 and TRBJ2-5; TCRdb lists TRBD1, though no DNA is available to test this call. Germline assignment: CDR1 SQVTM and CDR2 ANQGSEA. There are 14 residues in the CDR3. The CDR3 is CSVEDPTGWETQYF.

The CDR3 loop is CAISEWEGQGENIQYF. The chain joins TRBV10-3 to TRBJ2-4; checking the TCRdb D call of TRBD1 is not possible without DNA. The germline CDR1 and CDR2 sequences are ENHRY and SYGVKD. This CDR3 spans 16 amino acids.

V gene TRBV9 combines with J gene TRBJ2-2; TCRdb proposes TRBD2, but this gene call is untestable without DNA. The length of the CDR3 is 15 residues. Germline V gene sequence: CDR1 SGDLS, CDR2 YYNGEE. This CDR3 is CASSVGAGGTGELFF.